What follows is one T cell receptor beta chain and its context. The target antigen is unknown. Investigators reverse transcribed all isolated RNA, so they sequenced expressed TCRB transcripts. TCRdb's table, derived via immunoSEQ multiplex PCR, lists solely in-frame clones and lacks some. The sample lists some 150,000 clones, roughly 10% occurring once. This specimen belongs to a study of beta chain features in type 1 diabetes. Germline V gives CDR1 SGHAT, CDR2 FQNNGV. The CDR3 has 13 residues. V was shortened by 5 bases and J by 5 bases, with 12 bases between the two germline ends. Regarding the study as a whole: It was among patients, rather than healthy donors, that naive, central memory and Treg TCRB repertoires appeared more similar. Shorter templates might be favored by PCR, and equally so in patients and in controls.

The origin of this receptor is a woman aged 40-49 years in good health. Sequenced: central memory CD4+ T cells from blood. V usage is TRBV11-2 and J usage is TRBJ2-5; tentative D call: TRBD2 (6 bases). CDR3 amino acids: CASSREIMETQYF. As DNA, the CDR3 is TGTGCCAGCAGCCGGGAGATTATGGAGACCCAGTACTTC. The full variable domain, rest sourced from reference TRBV11-2 and TRBJ2-5, is EAGVAQSPRYKIIEKRQSVAFWCNPISGHATLYWYQQILGQGPKLLIQFQNNGVVDDSQLPKDRFSAERLKGVDSTLKIQPAKLEDSAVYLCASSREIMETQYFGPGTRLLVL.